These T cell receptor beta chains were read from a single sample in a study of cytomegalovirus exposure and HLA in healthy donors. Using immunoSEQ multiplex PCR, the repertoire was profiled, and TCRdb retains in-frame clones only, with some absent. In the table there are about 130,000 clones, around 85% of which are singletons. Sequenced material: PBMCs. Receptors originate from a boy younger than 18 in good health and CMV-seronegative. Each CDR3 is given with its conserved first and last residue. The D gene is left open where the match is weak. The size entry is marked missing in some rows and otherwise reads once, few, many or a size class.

CDR3nt: TGTGCCAGCAGCTTACTTGTCGCGACCGGGGAGCTGTTTTTT; CDR3aa: CASSLLVATGELFF; abundance: -; d_gene: -; j_gene: TRBJ2-2; v_gene: TRBV7-3
CDR3nt: TGTGCCAGCAGCGACACAGGGGGCCTATACGAGCAGTACTTC; CDR3aa: CASSDTGGLYEQYF; abundance: -; d_gene: TRBD1; j_gene: TRBJ2-7; v_gene: TRBV7-9
CDR3nt: TGTGCCAGCTCACCAGGGACTAGCGGGAGGGACAATGAGCAGTTCTTC; CDR3aa: CASSPGTSGRDNEQFF; abundance: -; d_gene: TRBD2; j_gene: TRBJ2-1; v_gene: TRBV18
CDR3nt: TGTGCCAGCAGCTTAAGGGCTAGCGGTAGCACAGATACGCAGTATTTT; CDR3aa: CASSLRASGSTDTQYF; abundance: -; d_gene: TRBD2; j_gene: TRBJ2-3; v_gene: TRBV7-2
CDR3nt: TGTGCCAGCAGTGACAGGGCCCTGGCCAAAAACATTCAGTACTTC; CDR3aa: CASSDRALAKNIQYF; abundance: -; d_gene: -; j_gene: TRBJ2-4; v_gene: TRBV2
CDR3nt: TGTGCCAGCAATCGACTGACTAGCGCCGAGACCCAGTACTTC; CDR3aa: CASNRLTSAETQYF; abundance: -; d_gene: TRBD2; j_gene: TRBJ2-5; v_gene: TRBV6-1
CDR3nt: TGCGCCAGCAGCCAAGAGGAGGGGTTCTCTGGGGCCAACGTCCTGACTTTC; CDR3aa: CASSQEEGFSGANVLTF; abundance: -; d_gene: -; j_gene: TRBJ2-6; v_gene: TRBV4-3
CDR3nt: TGTGCCAGCAGCTTGGGTACCGGGACAGGGGATACTGGCTACACCTTC; CDR3aa: CASSLGTGTGDTGYTF; abundance: -; d_gene: TRBD1; j_gene: TRBJ1-2; v_gene: TRBV5-4
CDR3nt: TGTGCCAGCAGCTCGGGACTACCTAACAATGAGCAGTTCTTC; CDR3aa: CASSSGLPNNEQFF; abundance: once; d_gene: TRBD2; j_gene: TRBJ2-1; v_gene: TRBV7-2
CDR3nt: TGTGCCAGCAGCTACAACAGGGGGCTTGAAGCTTTCTTT; CDR3aa: CASSYNRGLEAFF; abundance: -; d_gene: TRBD1; j_gene: TRBJ1-1; v_gene: TRBV7-2
CDR3nt: TGTGCCAGCACCTTCCCCCCTGGGTGGCGGTTGTTTTTCAATCAGCCCCAGCATTTT; CDR3aa: CASTFPPGWRLFFNQPQHF; abundance: -; d_gene: -; j_gene: TRBJ1-5; v_gene: TRBV7-2
CDR3nt: TGTGCCAGCAGTTACGACGGCGGGGGGGCCTACAATGAGCAGTTCTTC; CDR3aa: CASSYDGGGAYNEQFF; abundance: -; d_gene: TRBD2; j_gene: TRBJ2-1; v_gene: TRBV6-5
CDR3nt: TGTGCCAGCAGCAAGTATAGCCAGGGGGAGCAGTTCTTC; CDR3aa: CASSKYSQGEQFF; abundance: -; d_gene: -; j_gene: TRBJ2-1; v_gene: TRBV13
CDR3nt: TGTGCCAGTAGTATAGGGGCAGGCTCCTATGGCTACACCTTC; CDR3aa: CASSIGAGSYGYTF; abundance: few; d_gene: -; j_gene: TRBJ1-2; v_gene: TRBV19
CDR3nt: TGTGCCAGCAGGTCCGGGATCAATCAGCCCCAGCATTTT; CDR3aa: CASRSGINQPQHF; abundance: few; d_gene: -; j_gene: TRBJ1-5; v_gene: TRBV6-5
CDR3nt: TGTGCCAGCAGTTCCCGGGAGAGGGGCACAGATACGCAGTATTTT; CDR3aa: CASSSRERGTDTQYF; abundance: -; d_gene: -; j_gene: TRBJ2-3; v_gene: TRBV28
CDR3nt: TGCGCCAGCAGCGCGAAGTTTCGGACAACCTACGAGCAGTACTTC; CDR3aa: CASSAKFRTTYEQYF; abundance: -; d_gene: -; j_gene: TRBJ2-7; v_gene: TRBV5-1
CDR3nt: TGTGCCAGCAGCCGAGACCCAGGTGCAATTACTGAGCAGTTCTTC; CDR3aa: CASSRDPGAITEQFF; abundance: -; d_gene: -; j_gene: TRBJ2-1; v_gene: TRBV7-7
CDR3nt: TGTGCCAGCAGCAACCCAAAAGCAAGACAGGGAGGTCGTTTTCGCAATCAGCCCCAGCATTTT; CDR3aa: CASSNPKARQGGRFRNQPQHF; abundance: once; d_gene: -; j_gene: TRBJ1-5; v_gene: TRBV21-1
CDR3nt: TGCAGCGCAGACAGGGGGCTTAATGAGCAGTTCTTC; CDR3aa: CSADRGLNEQFF; abundance: -; d_gene: TRBD1; j_gene: TRBJ2-1; v_gene: TRBV29-1
CDR3nt: TGTGCCACCAGCAGAGAAACAGGGGCTTTCGGAAACACCATATATTTT; CDR3aa: CATSRETGAFGNTIYF; abundance: -; d_gene: TRBD1; j_gene: TRBJ1-3; v_gene: TRBV15
CDR3nt: TGTGCCTCGCCGGGACTACGGACGTTCACCGGGGAGCTGTTTTTT; CDR3aa: CASPGLRTFTGELFF; abundance: -; d_gene: TRBD2; j_gene: TRBJ2-2; v_gene: TRBV30
CDR3nt: TGCGCCAGCAGTGAGAGGGACAGGGTAGACGATGGCTACACCTTC; CDR3aa: CASSERDRVDDGYTF; abundance: -; d_gene: TRBD1; j_gene: TRBJ1-2; v_gene: TRBV10-2
CDR3nt: TGTGCCAGTAGATCGGAGGCGGGTCACACTGAAGCTTTCTTT; CDR3aa: CASRSEAGHTEAFF; abundance: -; d_gene: -; j_gene: TRBJ1-1; v_gene: TRBV19
CDR3nt: TGCGCCAGCAGCCAAGTCGGGACAGGAGACTATAGCAATCAGCCCCAGCATTTT; CDR3aa: CASSQVGTGDYSNQPQHF; abundance: -; d_gene: TRBD1; j_gene: TRBJ1-5; v_gene: TRBV4-1
CDR3nt: TGTGCCAGTAGTATTTTGGGACTAGCGGGAGGAACCACAGATACGCAGTATTTT; CDR3aa: CASSILGLAGGTTDTQYF; abundance: -; d_gene: TRBD2; j_gene: TRBJ2-3; v_gene: TRBV19
CDR3nt: TGTGCCAGCAGACGAGATTACGAGCAGTACTTC; CDR3aa: CASRRDYEQYF; abundance: -; d_gene: -; j_gene: TRBJ2-7; v_gene: TRBV21-1
CDR3nt: TGTGCCAGCAGCTTAGGGTCCCAGGGCGGCTACACCTTC; CDR3aa: CASSLGSQGGYTF; abundance: -; d_gene: -; j_gene: TRBJ1-2; v_gene: TRBV5-6
CDR3nt: TGTGCCAGCAGCTTGGCCGGGACTAGCGGGCCCACCGGGGAGCTGTTTTTT; CDR3aa: CASSLAGTSGPTGELFF; abundance: -; d_gene: TRBD2; j_gene: TRBJ2-2; v_gene: TRBV5-6
CDR3nt: TGCGCCAGCGGGCGGGGGGCTGAGACCCAGTACTTC; CDR3aa: CASGRGAETQYF; abundance: once; d_gene: TRBD2; j_gene: TRBJ2-5; v_gene: TRBV5-1
CDR3nt: TGTGCCAGTAGACCCCAGGACAGGGAACTTAACTATGGCTACACCTTC; CDR3aa: CASRPQDRELNYGYTF; abundance: -; d_gene: TRBD1; j_gene: TRBJ1-2; v_gene: TRBV19
CDR3nt: TGTGCCAGCAGCCACGACAGGAGACAAGAGACCCAGTACTTC; CDR3aa: CASSHDRRQETQYF; abundance: -; d_gene: -; j_gene: TRBJ2-5; v_gene: TRBV27
CDR3nt: TGCGCCAGCAGCCAAGAACTAAGGAGATACAATGAGCAGTTCTTC; CDR3aa: CASSQELRRYNEQFF; abundance: -; d_gene: -; j_gene: TRBJ2-1; v_gene: TRBV4-1
CDR3nt: TGTGCCAGCAGTTTATCCCTACCTGGGACTTTTAACTATGGCTACACCTTC; CDR3aa: CASSLSLPGTFNYGYTF; abundance: -; d_gene: -; j_gene: TRBJ1-2; v_gene: TRBV27
CDR3nt: TGTGCCTGGAGTGTAAAGAGGGGGGGGGACTATCTCTACGAGCAGTACTTC; CDR3aa: CAWSVKRGGDYLYEQYF; abundance: -; d_gene: -; j_gene: TRBJ2-7; v_gene: TRBV30
CDR3nt: TGTGCCAGCAGTCTGGGTAGGGGGACTGAAGCTTTCTTT; CDR3aa: CASSLGRGTEAFF; abundance: -; d_gene: -; j_gene: TRBJ1-1; v_gene: TRBV6-4
CDR3nt: TGTGCCAGTAGTATGACAGGGGGAATAGCCAAAAACATTCAGTACTTC; CDR3aa: CASSMTGGIAKNIQYF; abundance: -; d_gene: TRBD1; j_gene: TRBJ2-4; v_gene: TRBV19
CDR3nt: TGTGCCAGCAAACCCAGGCGTGGGACTGAAGCTTTCTTT; CDR3aa: CASKPRRGTEAFF; abundance: few; d_gene: -; j_gene: TRBJ1-1; v_gene: TRBV6-6
CDR3nt: TGCGCCAGCAGCCACCTCCTAGGGGGACAGGGGTTTGAAGCTTTCTTT; CDR3aa: CASSHLLGGQGFEAFF; abundance: few; d_gene: TRBD1; j_gene: TRBJ1-1; v_gene: TRBV4-1
CDR3nt: TGTGCCTGGAAATCCCCCGGGAAGAACACTGAAGCTTTCTTT; CDR3aa: CAWKSPGKNTEAFF; abundance: -; d_gene: -; j_gene: TRBJ1-1; v_gene: TRBV30
CDR3nt: TGTGCCAGCAGCCCTGCTCAGCGGGGGTCCTACGAGCAGTACTTC; CDR3aa: CASSPAQRGSYEQYF; abundance: -; d_gene: TRBD2; j_gene: TRBJ2-7; v_gene: TRBV5-4
CDR3nt: TGTGCCAGCAGCTCATATCAGGGGACCCTTCCATCTAATAACTATGGCTACACCTTC; CDR3aa: CASSSYQGTLPSNNYGYTF; abundance: -; d_gene: -; j_gene: TRBJ1-2; v_gene: TRBV7-8
CDR3nt: TGCGCCAGCAGCCAAGACAGCTCCTACAATGAGCAGTTCTTC; CDR3aa: CASSQDSSYNEQFF; abundance: once; d_gene: -; j_gene: TRBJ2-1; v_gene: TRBV4-1
CDR3nt: TGTGCCACTTCCCGGGACAGTTCGGGCACAGATACGCAGTATTTT; CDR3aa: CATSRDSSGTDTQYF; abundance: -; d_gene: TRBD1; j_gene: TRBJ2-3; v_gene: TRBV7-3
CDR3nt: TGCGCCAGCAGCCAAGATTTCTCCAGGGCAAATCAGCCCCAGCATTTT; CDR3aa: CASSQDFSRANQPQHF; abundance: -; d_gene: -; j_gene: TRBJ1-5; v_gene: TRBV4-1
CDR3nt: TGTGCCAGCAGCCCGGGGACAGCTTATCCTCCAACTAATGAAAAACTGTTTTTT; CDR3aa: CASSPGTAYPPTNEKLFF; abundance: -; d_gene: TRBD1; j_gene: TRBJ1-4; v_gene: TRBV11-2
CDR3nt: TGTGCCATCAGTGTGCTCCCGGGAGGGAATGAGCAGTTCTTC; CDR3aa: CAISVLPGGNEQFF; abundance: -; d_gene: TRBD2; j_gene: TRBJ2-1; v_gene: TRBV10-3
CDR3nt: TGCGCCAGCAGCGACATAGCGGGAGCAAGCACAGATACGCAGTATTTT; CDR3aa: CASSDIAGASTDTQYF; abundance: -; d_gene: TRBD2; j_gene: TRBJ2-3; v_gene: TRBV4-1
CDR3nt: TGTGCCAGCAGCTTAGGGGGCGGGGTCGAGCAGTACTTC; CDR3aa: CASSLGGGVEQYF; abundance: -; d_gene: -; j_gene: TRBJ2-7; v_gene: TRBV7-9
CDR3nt: TGTGCCAGCAGCTTAGGGGGGGCTGGGACGAACACTGAAGCTTTCTTT; CDR3aa: CASSLGGAGTNTEAFF; abundance: -; d_gene: -; j_gene: TRBJ1-1; v_gene: TRBV13
CDR3nt: TGCGCCAGCGAAGCCGGGACAGGGTTTTACAATGAGCAGTTCTTC; CDR3aa: CASEAGTGFYNEQFF; abundance: -; d_gene: TRBD1; j_gene: TRBJ2-1; v_gene: TRBV5-1
CDR3nt: TGTGCTAGTGGCGTTTATAGCACCGGGGAGCTGTTTTTT; CDR3aa: CASGVYSTGELFF; abundance: -; d_gene: -; j_gene: TRBJ2-2; v_gene: TRBV12-5
CDR3nt: TGTGCCAGCAGCGCACGCAGGGGGATCAATGAGCAGTTCTTC; CDR3aa: CASSARRGINEQFF; abundance: -; d_gene: TRBD1; j_gene: TRBJ2-1; v_gene: TRBV5-6
CDR3nt: TGCGCCAGCAGCCAAGAACAGGGTAATTCACCCCTCCACTTT; CDR3aa: CASSQEQGNSPLHF; abundance: -; d_gene: -; j_gene: TRBJ1-6; v_gene: TRBV4-1
CDR3nt: TGTGCCAGCAGCTTTGGACTGGGTAACACTGAAGCTTTCTTT; CDR3aa: CASSFGLGNTEAFF; abundance: once; d_gene: -; j_gene: TRBJ1-1; v_gene: TRBV5-6
CDR3nt: TGTGCCAGCAGCGGACAGGGAGGAGAGACCCAGTACTTC; CDR3aa: CASSGQGGETQYF; abundance: once; d_gene: -; j_gene: TRBJ2-5; v_gene: TRBV9
CDR3nt: TGTGCCAGCACACGGGGTCCGGCGCAAGAGACCCAGTACTTC; CDR3aa: CASTRGPAQETQYF; abundance: -; d_gene: -; j_gene: TRBJ2-5; v_gene: TRBV9